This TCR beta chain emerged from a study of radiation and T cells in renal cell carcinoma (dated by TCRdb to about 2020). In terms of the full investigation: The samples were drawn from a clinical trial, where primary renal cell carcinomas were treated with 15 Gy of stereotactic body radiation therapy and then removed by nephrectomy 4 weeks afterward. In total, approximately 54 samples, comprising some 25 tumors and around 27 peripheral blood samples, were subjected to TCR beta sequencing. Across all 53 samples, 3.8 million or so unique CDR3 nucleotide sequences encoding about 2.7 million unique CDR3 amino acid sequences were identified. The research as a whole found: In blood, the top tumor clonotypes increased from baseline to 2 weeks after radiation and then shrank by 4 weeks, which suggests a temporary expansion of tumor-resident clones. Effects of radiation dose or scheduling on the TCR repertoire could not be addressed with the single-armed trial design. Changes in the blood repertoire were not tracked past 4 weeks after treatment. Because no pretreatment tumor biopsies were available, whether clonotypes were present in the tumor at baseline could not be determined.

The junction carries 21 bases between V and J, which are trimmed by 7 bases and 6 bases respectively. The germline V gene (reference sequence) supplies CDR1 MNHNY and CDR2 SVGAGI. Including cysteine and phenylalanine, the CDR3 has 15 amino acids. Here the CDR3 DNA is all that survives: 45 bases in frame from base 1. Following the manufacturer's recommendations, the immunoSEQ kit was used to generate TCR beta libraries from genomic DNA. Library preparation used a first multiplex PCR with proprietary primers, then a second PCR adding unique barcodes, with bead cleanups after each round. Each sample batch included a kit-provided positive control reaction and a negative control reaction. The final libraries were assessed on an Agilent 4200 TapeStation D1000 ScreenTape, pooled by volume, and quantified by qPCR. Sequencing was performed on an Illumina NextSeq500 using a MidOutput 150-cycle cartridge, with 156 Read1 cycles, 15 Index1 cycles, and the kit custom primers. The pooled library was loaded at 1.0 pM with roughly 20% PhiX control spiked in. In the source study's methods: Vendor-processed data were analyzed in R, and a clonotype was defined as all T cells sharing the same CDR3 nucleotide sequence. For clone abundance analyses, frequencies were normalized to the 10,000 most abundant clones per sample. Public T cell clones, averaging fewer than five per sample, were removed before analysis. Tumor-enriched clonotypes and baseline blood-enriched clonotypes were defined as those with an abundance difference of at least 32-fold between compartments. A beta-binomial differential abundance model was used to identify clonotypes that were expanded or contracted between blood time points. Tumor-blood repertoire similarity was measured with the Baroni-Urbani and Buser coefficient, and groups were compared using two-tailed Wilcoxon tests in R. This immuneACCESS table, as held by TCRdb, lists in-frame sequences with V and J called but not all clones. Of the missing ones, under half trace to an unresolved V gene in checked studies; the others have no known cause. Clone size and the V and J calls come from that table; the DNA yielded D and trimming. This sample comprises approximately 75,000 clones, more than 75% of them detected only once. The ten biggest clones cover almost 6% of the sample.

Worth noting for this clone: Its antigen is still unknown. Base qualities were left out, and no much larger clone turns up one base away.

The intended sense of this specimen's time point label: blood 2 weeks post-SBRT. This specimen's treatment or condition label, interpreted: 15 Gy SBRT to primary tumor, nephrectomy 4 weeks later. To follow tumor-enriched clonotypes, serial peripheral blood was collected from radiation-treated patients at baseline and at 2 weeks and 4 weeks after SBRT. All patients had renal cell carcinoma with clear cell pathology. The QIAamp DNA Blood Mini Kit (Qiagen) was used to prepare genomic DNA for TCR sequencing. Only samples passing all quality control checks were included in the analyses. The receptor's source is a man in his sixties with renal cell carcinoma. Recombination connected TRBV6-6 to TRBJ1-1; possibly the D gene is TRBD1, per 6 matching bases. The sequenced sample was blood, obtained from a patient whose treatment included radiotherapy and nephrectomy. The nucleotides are TGTGCCAGCACTCCGGAGCGGGGGGCGTGGGCTGAAGCTTTCTTT. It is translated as CASTPERGAWAEAFF.